Described below is a single T cell receptor beta chain sequence and its context. Antigen specificity is unknown. An end of the junction differs from the germline gene, which may be a read error. This record comes from a study of OX40 agonist ivuxolimab in advanced cancers. Whole-study results and caveats: More expanded clones were seen, on average, in CD8+ T cells than in CD4+. At 0.1 to 3.0 mg/kg and by week 6, clonal expansion occurred in CD4+ and CD8+ blood T cells.

Looked up from germline, CDR1 is SGHNT and CDR2 is YENEEA. The CDR3 extends over 18 amino acids. Clones were sequenced by immunoSEQ multiplex PCR, and TCRdb holds only the in-frame ones, with some missing. This table has approximately 64,000 clones, about 83% appearing once. The J gene is TRBJ2-6, the V gene TRBV11-3, with TRBD1 identical over 8 bases. The material was CD4+ or CD8+ T cells sorted from blood, obtained in a trial of the OX40 agonist ivuxolimab. This clonotype originated in an adult with an advanced solid tumor such as melanoma, head and neck, liver or kidney cancer. CDR3 nucleotides: TGTACCAGCAGCAGCGGACAGGGTGGGATTGGTGGGGCCAACGTCCTGACTTTC. Translation: CTSSSGQGGIGGANVLTF.